One and the same sample provided the 7 T cell receptor beta chains below, sequenced in a study of shared clonotypes between healthy human individuals. Measured with immunoSEQ multiplex PCR; TCRdb has only the in-frame clones, and not every one. The sample holds 2 million to 2.5 million clones; roughly 95% are singletons and the top ten take 0.1% to 0.15%. Specimen: naive CD4+ T cells sorted from blood. As to subset: CD45RA+ positively selected. These receptors all stem from a man younger than 35 in good health.

This clone appeared once. The rearrangement links TRBV19 to TRBJ2-7; D gene ambiguous. Germline V lookup: CDR1 LNHDA, CDR2 SQIVND (reference sequence). V lost 5 bases and J 1 base, leaving 12 bases between the germline ends. The CDR3 extends over 14 amino acids. The CDR3 protein is CASSLPGESYEQYF. The CDR3 DNA follows: TGTGCCAGTAGTCTGCCAGGAGAGTCCTACGAGCAGTACTTC. The variable domain in full, with the rest retrieved from reference TRBV19 and TRBJ2-7, is DGGITQSPKYLFRKEGQNVTLSCEQNLNHDAMYWYRQDPGQGLRLIYYSQIVNDFQKGDIAEGYSVSREKKESFPLTVTSAQKNPTAFYLCASSLPGESYEQYFGPGTRLTVT.

V and J are TRBV27 and TRBJ1-5; 7 bases agree with TRBD1. V lost 6 bases, J lost 6 bases, and 8 bases stayed unmatched. Germline V gene data show CDR1 as MNHEY and CDR2 as SMNVEV (reference sequence). This CDR3 spans 14 amino acids. The CDR3 reads CASSSRDRFQPQHF. DNA of the CDR3: TGTGCCAGCAGCTCCCGGGACAGATTTCAGCCCCAGCATTTT.

V and J are TRBV5-1 and TRBJ2-2, with 8 bases that match TRBD2. The CDR3 spans 15 residues. V was pared by 4 bases and J by 6 bases, with 8 bases of the junction left unmatched. From germline, CDR1 is SGHRS and CDR2 YFSETQ. The CDR3 bases are TGCGCCAGCAGCCCACCCGGACTAGCAGCCGGGGAGCTGTTTTTT. Translated, it gives CASSPPGLAAGELFF.

The chain combines TRBV7-2 with TRBJ1-1; D not certain. The CDR3 runs to 13 residues. Germline V gene lookup returns CDR1 SGHTA and CDR2 FQGNSA. V lost 4 bases, J lost 5 bases, and 11 bases lay in between. CDR3 region: CASSSLFATEAFF. CDR3 nucleotide sequence: TGTGCCAGCAGCTCCCTCTTCGCTACTGAAGCTTTCTTT.

The chain uses TRBV10-3 and TRBJ2-2; 8 bases line up with TRBD2. Per germline, CDR1 ENHRY and CDR2 SYGVKD. The CDR3 runs 14 residues. The V gene end was trimmed by 5 bases and the J gene end by 6 bases; junction bases not matched to a gene: 5. CDR3 loop: CAISIQGLAGELFF. CDR3 coding DNA: TGTGCCATCAGTATACAGGGACTAGCCGGGGAGCTGTTTTTT.

The chain employs TRBV11-3 and TRBJ2-4; D uncertain. The V and J ends lost 5 bases and 2 bases respectively, with 16 bases between them. The germline V gene encodes CDR1 SGHNT and CDR2 YENEEA. The CDR3 covers 16 residues. CDR3 in amino acids: CASSVPVKPSKNIQYF. In DNA form, the CDR3 reads TGTGCCAGCAGCGTACCCGTAAAACCCTCCAAAAACATTCAGTACTTC.

The chain has TRBV4-3 and TRBJ1-4; D is ambiguous. Germline loops: CDR1 LGHNA, CDR2 YSLEER. The V and J ends lost 2 bases and 7 bases respectively, with 11 bases between them. This CDR3 region has 14 residues. The CDR3: CASSQREGVEKLFF. CDR3 DNA sequence: TGCGCCAGCAGCCAACGAGAGGGAGTTGAAAAACTGTTTTTT.